These T cell receptor beta chains were read from a single sample in a study of blood T cell repertoires in COVID-19. Here immunoSEQ multiplex PCR was the method, and the copy in TCRdb shows in-frame clones only, minus some. The top ten hold 18% of the sample, which has 210,000 or so clones, less than 90% seen once. Input material: peripheral blood. These receptors originate from an elderly woman with active or convalescent COVID-19. Both conserved end residues are part of each CDR3. The D gene is left open where the match is weak. Rows give clone size only sometimes, using once, few, many, or a class for an expanded clone.

J,D,V,size,DNA,CDR3
TRBJ1-2,NA,TRBV18,NA,TGTGCCAGCTCGCCTTCTCAGGAAGCCTATGGCTACACCTTC,CASSPSQEAYGYTF
TRBJ2-1,NA,TRBV5-1,NA,TGCGCCAGCAGCTTGGCCCCTAGCGAATCCTACAATGAGCAGTTCTTC,CASSLAPSESYNEQFF
TRBJ1-1,TRBD1,TRBV4-2,NA,TGTGCCAGCACCGCATTCGGACAGGGGGTCACTGAAGCTTTCTTT,CASTAFGQGVTEAFF
TRBJ1-5,NA,TRBV9,NA,TGTGCCAGCAGCGCGGGGGTACCCCACGATCAGCCCCAGCATTTT,CASSAGVPHDQPQHF
TRBJ2-1,NA,TRBV7-9,NA,TGTGCCAGCAGCCTGGGGGGATACTCCTACAATGAGCAGTTCTTC,CASSLGGYSYNEQFF
TRBJ1-1,NA,TRBV7-2,NA,TGTGCCAGCAGCTTAGGGGAGGACACTGAAGCTTTCTTT,CASSLGEDTEAFF
TRBJ1-1,NA,TRBV7-2,NA,TGTGCCAGCAGCCCAAGCCGCACAATCACAGGGTTCGCTTTCTTT,CASSPSRTITGFAFF
TRBJ2-1,TRBD2,TRBV5-1,NA,TGCGCCAGCAGCCACGGACTAGCGGGGGTGTACAATGAGCAGTTCTTC,CASSHGLAGVYNEQFF
TRBJ2-2,NA,TRBV18,NA,TGTGCCAGCTCAAGCGTCGGGTCCGGGGAGCTGTTTTTT,CASSSVGSGELFF
TRBJ1-2,TRBD1,TRBV19,NA,TGTGCCAGTAATCCGGGACAGGGTTTAGGCTATGGCTACACCTTC,CASNPGQGLGYGYTF
TRBJ2-7,TRBD1,TRBV5-4,NA,TGTGCCAGCACCCCAGGGGGACAGGGGCAAGTCGAGCAGTACTTC,CASTPGGQGQVEQYF
TRBJ2-3,TRBD2,TRBV7-2,NA,TGTGCCAGCAGCTTCGGGACTAGTGAGGTTACGCAGTATTTT,CASSFGTSEVTQYF
TRBJ2-3,NA,TRBV7-3,few,TGTGCCAGCAGCCGGACGGGGTCTGGAGATACGCAGTATTTT,CASSRTGSGDTQYF
TRBJ2-3,TRBD2,TRBV3-1/TRBV3-2,NA,TGTGCCAGCAGCCAAGGACTAGCGGGAGCCACTAGCACAGATACGCAGTATTTT,CASSQGLAGATSTDTQYF
TRBJ1-5,NA,TRBV6-5,NA,TGTGCCAGCGCCGGACAGAGCTCTCAGCCCCAGCATTTT,CASAGQSSQPQHF
TRBJ1-1,TRBD1,TRBV7-9,few,TGTGCCAGCAGCCCCGGGACAGGGGTGAACACTGAAGCTTTCTTT,CASSPGTGVNTEAFF
TRBJ1-2,NA,TRBV5-8,NA,TGTGCCAGCAGCTTACTCGGGGAATATGGCTACACCTTC,CASSLLGEYGYTF
TRBJ2-1,TRBD2,TRBV5-1,NA,TGCGCCAGTAAAACGGGAGGGCCAGGGGAGCAGTTCTTC,CASKTGGPGEQFF
TRBJ2-1,TRBD2,TRBV5-1,NA,TGCGCCAGCAGCTTGGGAGCGGGGGGTGACAATGAGCAGTTCTTC,CASSLGAGGDNEQFF
TRBJ1-3,NA,TRBV7-2,NA,TGTGCCAGCAGCTTAGTCCGTGCTGGAAACACCATATATTTT,CASSLVRAGNTIYF
TRBJ2-1,NA,TRBV6-2/TRBV6-3,NA,TGTGCCAGCAGTACGGGACTCGCGAGCTCCTACAATGAGCAGTTCTTC,CASSTGLASSYNEQFF
TRBJ2-7,TRBD2,TRBV11-2,NA,TGTGCCAGCAGCTTCGATAGCGGGGGGAGCAGGTACGAGCAGTACTTC,CASSFDSGGSRYEQYF
TRBJ1-5,NA,TRBV6-2/TRBV6-3,NA,TGTGCCAGCAGTTACGGACGGGACAATCAGCCCCAGCATTTT,CASSYGRDNQPQHF
TRBJ2-2,TRBD1,TRBV5-1,NA,TGCGCCAGCAGCTTGGAGGGACAGGTCGGGGAGCTGTTTTTT,CASSLEGQVGELFF
TRBJ1-2,NA,TRBV25-1,once,TGTGCCAGCAGTGAATCTCAGGTTGGCTACACCTTC,CASSESQVGYTF
TRBJ2-7,TRBD2,TRBV11-2,NA,TGTGCCAGCAGCTTAGAGGGCACGTGGGGGGGCGAGCAGTACTTC,CASSLEGTWGGEQYF
TRBJ1-5,NA,TRBV27,NA,TGTGCCACCAGGGTGGGACACTATAGCAATCAGCCCCAGCATTTT,CATRVGHYSNQPQHF
TRBJ2-4,TRBD1,TRBV7-2,NA,TGTGCCAGCAGCTTAGTGGGACAGGGGAACATTCAGTACTTC,CASSLVGQGNIQYF
TRBJ1-2,NA,TRBV30,few,TGTGCCTGGAGTATCACCGCGGGCGGCTATGGCTACACCTTC,CAWSITAGGYGYTF
TRBJ2-1,TRBD2,TRBV18,NA,TGTGCCAGCTCACCCATAGCGGGAGCCATACAGTTCTTC,CASSPIAGAIQFF
TRBJ1-2,NA,TRBV12-3/TRBV12-4,NA,TGTGCCAGCAGTTTAGGGCATGGCTACACCTTC,CASSLGHGYTF
TRBJ1-1,TRBD1,TRBV7-9,few,TGTGCCAGCAGCTTATTACAGGGGGCTGAAGCTTTCTTT,CASSLLQGAEAFF
TRBJ1-6,TRBD1,TRBV7-3,few,TGTGCCAGCAGCATCAACCACCGACAGGGGGCACAGCGAAATTCACCCCTCCACTTT,CASSINHRQGAQRNSPLHF
TRBJ1-5,NA,TRBV28,NA,TGTGCCAGCAGTTCAGGACAATGGGGTCAGCCCCAGCATTTT,CASSSGQWGQPQHF
TRBJ1-1,NA,TRBV5-8,once,TGTGCCAGCAGCTTGGGGTACAGGGCGAACACTGAAGCTTTCTTT,CASSLGYRANTEAFF
TRBJ2-7,TRBD2,TRBV6-1,NA,TGTGCCAGCATTCCAGCGGGGGTCACCTACGAGCAGTACTTC,CASIPAGVTYEQYF
TRBJ1-1,TRBD1,TRBV7-8,NA,TGTGCCAGCAGCTTGGTAGTAGCCGACAGGGGAGTCGGATCTTTCTTT,CASSLVVADRGVGSFF
TRBJ2-1,NA,TRBV11-3,NA,TGTGCCAGCAGCTTAGTAGAGAGCAATGAGCAGTTCTTC,CASSLVESNEQFF
TRBJ2-1,NA,TRBV6-1,NA,TGTGCCAGCAGTGCGCCAAGGGTAGCGGAGGTTTACAATGAGCAGTTCTTC,CASSAPRVAEVYNEQFF
TRBJ2-5,TRBD2,TRBV9,NA,TGTGCCAGCAGCGTAGGACTAGCGGGGGGCAACCAAGAGACCCAGTACTTC,CASSVGLAGGNQETQYF
TRBJ1-1,TRBD1,TRBV5-4,NA,TGTGCCAGCAGCTTGGATCCAGGGGGCACTGAAGCTTTCTTT,CASSLDPGGTEAFF
TRBJ2-3,NA,TRBV9,NA,TGTGCCAGCAGCGTAGCTGCGTACAGCACAGATACGCAGTATTTT,CASSVAAYSTDTQYF
TRBJ2-2,TRBD1,TRBV7-9,NA,TGTGCCAGCACCGAACGGTCCAGGGGGCAAGGGGAGCTGTTTTTT,CASTERSRGQGELFF
TRBJ1-2,NA,TRBV19,NA,TGTGCCAGTAGTAATCCCGGACAGCCGGGTTACTATGGCTACACCTTC,CASSNPGQPGYYGYTF
TRBJ2-7,TRBD1,TRBV7-9,NA,TGTGCCAGCAGCCCGACAGGGGAAGTATACGAGCAGTACTTC,CASSPTGEVYEQYF
TRBJ2-7,NA,TRBV6-5,NA,TGTGCCAGTCAGACATTAGGTGGGCTAGAGCAGTACTTC,CASQTLGGLEQYF